Below are 13 T cell receptor beta chains sequenced from a single sample in a study of T cell responses to AZD1222 COVID-19 vaccine. Sequencing was performed with immunoSEQ multiplex PCR; in TCRdb, only in-frame clones are kept and a portion is missing. The sample shows 98,000 or so clones, approximately 90% of them seen only once. The sample here was peripheral blood, taken on day 0 of MenACWY control vaccination. These receptors were collected from an adult in good health.

By share, this clone ranks as medium-sized. The CDR3 DNA sequence: TGTGCCAGCAGCCCGGACGGAGGGGGGGTTTATGAGCAGTTCTTC. It translates to CASSPDGGGVYEQFF. This chain connects TRBV6-5 to TRBJ2-1, with D possibly matching TRBD2 (7 bases). V was cut by 6 bases and J by 8 bases, with 20 bases left in between. CDR1 is MNHEY, CDR2 SVGAGI, per germline. CDR3 size: 15 residues.

This chain connects TRBV29-1 to TRBJ2-7; 9 nucleotides line up with TRBD1. Trimming removed 7 bases from V and 4 bases from J; junction bases left unmatched: 5. The CDR3 has 12 residues. Germline-derived CDR1 and CDR2 are SQVTM and ANQGSEA. In DNA, the CDR3 is TGCAGCGGGGGACAGGGAGGGTACGAGCAGTACTTC. Protein product: CSGGQGGYEQYF.

The J gene is TRBJ2-1, the V gene TRBV4-2, with TRBD2 matching 11 bases. Germline CDR1 LGHNA, CDR2 YNFKEQ. V lost 0 bases and J lost 4; bases outside the gene matches: 5. The CDR3 extends over 17 amino acids. This CDR3 reads CASSQDPVAGGYNEQFF. The CDR3 DNA reads TGTGCCAGCAGCCAAGATCCGGTAGCGGGGGGGTACAATGAGCAGTTCTTC.

The V gene is TRBV20-1, the J gene TRBJ1-5, with D maybe TRBD1 (5 bases). From germline, CDR1 is DFQATT and CDR2 SNEGSKA (reference sequence). V was clipped by 5 bases and J by 4 bases, with 9 bases between them. This CDR3 is 12 amino acids long. The DNA of the CDR3 is TGCAGTGCTGGTGACAGAAATCAGCCCCAGCATTTT. This gives the protein CSAGDRNQPQHF.

Comments on this clone: At the DNA level, this CDR3 is encoded by other sequences in the same sample as well. The chain joins TRBV7-2 to TRBJ2-1; D perhaps matches TRBD2 (6 bases). Germline CDR1 and CDR2: SGHTA and FQGNSA. Trimming shortened V by 1 base and J by 0 bases, and 10 bases separated the two germline ends. The CDR3 has 16 residues. DNA of the CDR3: TGTGCCAGCAGCTTAGTTCGGGGGAGCTCCTACAATGAGCAGTTCTTC. Translation: CASSLVRGSSYNEQFF. The entire variable domain, with the rest obtained from reference TRBV7-2 and TRBJ2-1, is as follows: GAGVSQSPSNKVTEKGKDVELRCDPISGHTALYWYRQSLGQGLEFLIYFQGNSAPDKSGLPSDRFSAERTGGSVSTLTIQRTQQEDSAVYLCASSLVRGSSYNEQFFGPGTRLTVL.

The chain has TRBV5-1 and TRBJ2-3; 8 nucleotides line up with TRBD2. Per germline, CDR1 SGHRS and CDR2 YFSETQ. The CDR3 contains 16 residues. J gave up 2 bases and V 0 bases, and 5 bases lay outside the gene matches. The CDR3 reads CASSLVVSGTTDTQYF. The CDR3 DNA sequence: TGCGCCAGCAGCTTGGTAGTTAGCGGGACCACAGATACGCAGTATTTT.

The rearrangement joins TRBV9 to TRBJ1-2; 9 nucleotides line up with TRBD1. This CDR3 region has 16 residues. Germline V gene sequence: CDR1 SGDLS, CDR2 YYNGEE. V shed 0 bases and J 2 bases; nucleotides not matched to a gene: 5. The CDR3 spells CASSVGGQGDNYGYTF. CDR3 nucleotide sequence: TGTGCCAGCAGCGTAGGGGGACAGGGAGACAACTATGGCTACACCTTC.

This clone showed up just a few times. The CDR3 protein is CASSYSGGAYEQYF. The DNA of the CDR3 is TGTGCCAGCAGCTACAGCGGGGGGGCCTACGAGCAGTACTTC. The V and J genes are TRBV7-9 and TRBJ2-7, with TRBD2 matching 10 bases. CDR1 is SEHNR and CDR2 is FQNEAQ in the germline V gene (reference sequence). This CDR3 contains 14 residues. Trimming at V came to 4 bases and at J to 2 bases, leaving 2 bases not matched to a gene.

The CDR3 loop reads CASSLGATYEQYF. The DNA of the CDR3 is TGTGCCAGCTCTCTCGGGGCGACCTACGAGCAGTACTTC. The rearrangement joins TRBV19 to TRBJ2-7; D possibly matches TRBD1 or TRBD2 (5 bases each). Germline V gene data show CDR1 as LNHDA and CDR2 as SQIVND (reference sequence). Trimming stripped 9 bases from V and 2 bases from J, with 14 bases between. The CDR3 runs to 13 residues.

The rearrangement joins TRBV24-1 to TRBJ2-5, with TRBD1 matching 7 bases. Germline loops: CDR1 KGHDR, CDR2 SFDVKD. V shed 3 bases, J shed 3 bases, and the junction held 6 bases outside the gene matches. The CDR3 is made up of 15 amino acids. CDR3 sequence reads: CATSDPRTGKETQYF. CDR3 nucleotide sequence: TGTGCCACCAGTGATCCACGGACAGGAAAAGAGACCCAGTACTTC.

This chain uses TRBV2 with TRBJ1-1; D uncertain. Trimming stripped 6 bases from V and 8 bases from J, with 7 bases between. Germline V gene sequence: CDR1 SNHLY, CDR2 FYNNEI. The CDR3 totals 10 residues. DNA for the CDR3: TGTGCCAGCAGGTCAGTAGAAGCTTTCTTT. Its translation is CASRSVEAFF. Combining the CDR3 with reference TRBV2 and TRBJ1-1 gives the whole variable domain EPEVTQTPSHQVTQMGQEVILRCVPISNHLYFYWYRQILGQKVEFLVSFYNNEISEKSEIFDDQFSVERPDGSNFTLKIRSTKLEDSAMYFCASRSVEAFFGQGTRLTVV.

CDR3 amino acids: CASRGQGARADTQYF. The DNA for the CDR3 is TGTGCCAGCAGGGGTCAGGGGGCGAGAGCAGATACGCAGTATTTT. The chain couples TRBV2 to TRBJ2-3; 8 nucleotides agree with TRBD1. The CDR3 consists of 15 residues. The ends lost 6 bases at V and 4 bases at J; junction bases unmatched: 9. Per germline, CDR1 SNHLY and CDR2 FYNNEI.

The chain has TRBV10-3 and TRBJ1-1, with 9 bases lining up with TRBD1. Germline V CDR1 and CDR2: ENHRY, SYGVKD. Trimming at V came to 6 bases and at J to 3 bases, leaving 14 bases not matched to a gene. The CDR3 is made up of 17 amino acids. The CDR3 protein is CAIRAGTGLTKDTEAFF. Here the CDR3 DNA reads TGTGCCATCAGGGCCGGGACAGGGCTTACAAAGGACACTGAAGCTTTCTTT.